Presented here are 32 T cell receptor beta chains from one specimen sequenced in a study of blood T cells in healthy people across ages. Primed by a sample-barcoded 5' primer and a J-beta primer mix, a second PCR proceeded for 7 to 11 cycles. TCRdb itself ran the 5' RACE reads through MiXCR, one entry per CDR3 protein. Counted here are 450,000 to 700,000 distinct CDR3 sequences, approximately 25% occurring once; the ten biggest clones make up under 20%. Sequencing used blood. The receptors shown here come from a woman aged 70-85 years in good health.

A few counts support this clonotype. The chain combines TRBV12-3 or TRBV12-4 with TRBJ1-2; D might be TRBD1 (5 bases). V dropped 2 bases and J dropped 6 bases, with 16 bases sitting between them. This CDR3 spans 15 amino acids. The CDR3 reads CASSLSGALGDGYTF. The CDR3 DNA is TGTGCCAGCAGTTTATCCGGGGCCCTCGGGGATGGCTACACCTTC.

This clonotype has more than one count but fewer than ten. The rearrangement links TRBV9 to TRBJ2-3; tentative D call: TRBD2 (6 bases). Trimming left V 3 bases short and J 2 bases short, with 19 bases between. The V gene's germline CDR1 is SGDLS and CDR2 YYNGEE. CDR3 length: 17 amino acids. CDR3 residues: CASSAPSGERVTDTQYF. CDR3 DNA: TGTGCCAGCAGCGCCCCCTCGGGGGAGCGGGTCACAGATACGCAGTATTTT.

The table lists this clonotype with a few counts. The chain uses TRBV7-2 and TRBJ2-1; D may be TRBD1 or TRBD2 (5 bases each). Matching the DNA end better, TRBJ2-7 makes the J call doubtful. The CDR3 has 14 residues. Germline CDR1 is SGHTA and CDR2 is FQGNSA. CDR3 protein: CASRTGTATYEQYF. CDR3 in DNA: TGTGCCAGCAGGACCGGGACGGCTACCTACGAGCAGTACTTC.

V gene TRBV7-2 combines with J gene TRBJ2-5, with 8 bases that match TRBD2. In germline, CDR1 is SGHTA, CDR2 FQGNSA. CDR3 length: 15 amino acids. V lost 4 bases and J lost 5; bases outside the gene matches: 9. DNA for the CDR3: TGTGCCAGCAGCTCCAACCGGGGGGGCCGTGAGACCCAGTACTTC. Translation: CASSSNRGGRETQYF.

This chain joins TRBV2 and TRBJ2-1, with a weak D call TRBD2 (5 bases). This CDR3 contains 11 residues. The ends were cut back, 11 bases at V and 4 bases at J, with 9 bases in the middle. CDR1 is SNHLY, CDR2 FYNNEI, per germline. The CDR3 sequence: CALRDYNEQFF. DNA for the CDR3: TGTGCCCTACGGGATTACAATGAGCAGTTCTTC.

This clonotype has only a few counts. CDR3 DNA sequence: TGTGCCAGCAGCTCACGGGGGGGCTCCTACAATGAGCAGTTCTTC. Translated, it gives CASSSRGGSYNEQFF. The chain couples TRBV7-2 to TRBJ2-1; TRBD2 agrees at 8 bases. Germline trimming cut 4 bases from V and 0 bases from J; bases unmatched to any gene: 2. This CDR3 spans 15 amino acids. The germline CDR1 and CDR2 sequences are SGHTA and FQGNSA.

The V call is TRBV28, the J call TRBJ2-5; TRBD1 matches at 7 bases. The CDR3 contains 15 residues. Germline V gives CDR1 MDHEN, CDR2 SYDVKM. J gave up 4 bases and V 4 bases, and 9 bases lay outside the gene matches. CDR3 region: CASSSDRMGRETQYF. The CDR3 DNA follows: TGTGCCAGCAGTTCGGACAGGATGGGCCGAGAGACCCAGTACTTC.

This clonotype showed up just a few times. This chain's CDR3 is CASSRGRASNQPQHF. As DNA, the CDR3 is TGTGCCAGCTCTAGGGGGAGGGCGAGCAATCAGCCCCAGCATTTT. This chain connects TRBV9 to TRBJ1-5, with a tentative D call TRBD1 (6 bases). V was cut by 7 bases and J by 1 base, with 15 bases left in between. Germline assignment: CDR1 SGDLS and CDR2 YYNGEE. The CDR3 length is 15 residues.

This clonotype turned up a few times. Written as DNA, the CDR3 is TGTGCCAACTTCGACAGGGATAACTACGAGCAGTACTTC. It codes for CANFDRDNYEQYF. This chain connects TRBV2 to TRBJ2-7, with 7 nucleotides matching TRBD1. The CDR3 loop spans 13 amino acids. Germline CDR1 reads SNHLY; CDR2 reads FYNNEI. Losses at the gene ends were 10 bases for V and 3 bases for J; bases not matched to a gene: 9. The full variable domain, in which reference TRBV2 and TRBJ2-7 provide the parts outside the CDR3, is EPEVTQTPSHQVTQMGQEVILRCVPISNHLYFYWYRQILGQKVEFLVSFYNNEISEKSEIFDDQFSVERPDGSNFTLKIRSTKLEDSAMYFCANFDRDNYEQYFGPGTRLTVT.

For this clonotype: A much larger clone lies a single base off, so this may be a read error. CDR3: CASSVGASGGSNSYNEQFF. Written as DNA, the CDR3 is TGTGCCAGCAGCGTAGGGGCTAGCGGGGGGTCTAACTCCTACAATGAGCAGTTCTTC. This chain joins TRBV9 and TRBJ2-1; 11 nucleotides agree with TRBD2. The CDR3 consists of 19 residues. The junction had 8 bases not matched to a gene; V was cut back by 0 bases and J by 0 bases. CDR1 is SGDLS and CDR2 is YYNGEE in the germline V gene.

The chain is built from TRBV4-3 and TRBJ1-6; D unclear. V lost 3 bases, J lost 5 bases, and 14 bases lay in between. CDR1 is LGHNA and CDR2 is YSLEER in the germline V gene. This CDR3 is 16 amino acids long. The CDR3 sequence is CASSQSKAGNNSPLHF. As DNA, the CDR3 is TGCGCCAGCAGCCAGAGCAAAGCGGGGAATAATTCACCCCTCCACTTT.

The chain uses TRBV18 and TRBJ2-5; maybe TRBD2 (5 bases). Between the trimmed V and J ends, which lost 3 bases and 3 bases, there was a span of 14 bases. This CDR3 has 15 residues. CDR1 is KGHSH, CDR2 LQKENI, per germline. Written as DNA, the CDR3 is TGTGCCAGCTCACCGATGATTAGCGACGAAGAGACCCAGTACTTC. Amino acids: CASSPMISDEETQYF.

The chain combines TRBV7-2 with TRBJ1-2; no reliable D call. The CDR3 is 14 residues long. Trimming left V 1 base short and J 4 bases short, with 10 bases between. Germline assignment: CDR1 SGHTA and CDR2 FQGNSA. This chain's CDR3 is CASSLEAEAYGYTF. The CDR3 DNA is TGTGCCAGCAGCTTAGAGGCAGAAGCCTATGGCTACACCTTC.

The sample holds a few counts of this clonotype. The CDR3 region has the DNA TGTGCCAGCAGTCAAACCGGGGCAGGGCGACCCAATGAGCAGTTCTTC. Its translation: CASSQTGAGRPNEQFF. The chain carries TRBV27 and TRBJ2-1; D may be TRBD1 or TRBD2 (5 bases each). The CDR3 has 16 amino acids. Germline loops: CDR1 MNHEY, CDR2 SMNVEV (reference sequence). Trimming took off 5 bases at V and 6 bases at J, with 20 bases between the two ends.

J is TRBJ2-7 and V is TRBV6-2 or TRBV6-3, with 8 positions matching TRBD1. The V segment lost 2 bases and the J segment 5 bases; nucleotides outside the gene matches: 8. There are 15 residues in the CDR3. In germline, CDR1 is MNHEY, CDR2 SVGEGT. The CDR3 DNA is TGTGCCAGCAGTTACAGGACAGGGATAAGAAACGAGCAGTACTTC. It yields the protein CASSYRTGIRNEQYF.

The chain is built from TRBV6-5 and TRBJ2-1; D is unresolved. V was shortened by 3 bases and J by 4 bases, with 13 bases between the two germline ends. The CDR3 covers 15 residues. From germline, CDR1 is MNHEY and CDR2 SVGAGI. In nucleotides, the CDR3 is TGTGCCAGCAGTTATTTGGCGGAAATTTACAATGAGCAGTTCTTC. Translation gives CASSYLAEIYNEQFF.

This rearrangement joins TRBV7-2 to TRBJ2-7; D gene uncertain. Germline-derived CDR1 and CDR2 are SGHTA and FQGNSA. The length of the CDR3 is 11 residues. V gave up 0 bases and J gave up 7 bases, with 4 bases separating them. The CDR3 protein is CASSLAKEQYF. The CDR3 DNA reads as TGTGCCAGCAGCTTAGCCAAAGAGCAGTACTTC.

The chain employs TRBV11-2 and TRBJ2-5; 7 nucleotides match TRBD2. V lost 7 bases to trimming and J lost 5 bases; unmatched junction nucleotides: 7. CDR1 and CDR2 from the germline V gene are SGHAT and FQNNGV. CDR3 size: 13 residues. CDR3 nucleotide sequence: TGTGCCAGCAAATGGTGGGGAGGGGAGACCCAGTACTTC. This gives the protein CASKWWGGETQYF.

The chain is built from TRBV7-8 and TRBJ1-1; no firm D call. Trimming left V 1 base short and J 4 bases short, with 19 bases between. The CDR3 runs 17 residues. Germline CDR1 and CDR2: SGHVS and FQNEAQ. The DNA for the CDR3 is TGTGCCAGCAGCTTAGGTGGGATGAGGGCCGATGGCACTGAAGCTTTCTTT. Its protein is CASSLGGMRADGTEAFF.

V and J are TRBV20-1 and TRBJ2-3; 7 positions agree with TRBD2. Per germline, CDR1 DFQATT and CDR2 SNEGSKA (reference sequence). V lost 6 bases to trimming and J lost 5 bases; unmatched junction nucleotides: 11. The CDR3 spans 14 residues. The CDR3 DNA is TGCAGTGCCCAAGCGGGGCAGGTACTAGATACGCAGTATTTT. This translates into CSAQAGQVLDTQYF.

V gene TRBV5-1 combines with J gene TRBJ2-5, with 12 bases that match TRBD2. Germline V lookup: CDR1 SGHRS, CDR2 YFSETQ. There are 17 residues in the CDR3. J was trimmed by 5 bases and V by 4 bases; bases with no gene match: 12. The CDR3 bases are TGCGCCAGCAGCCCCGGACTAGCGGGGCTTTCGGGGGAGACCCAGTACTTC. Translation gives CASSPGLAGLSGETQYF.

This clonotype was observed a few times. The rearrangement joins TRBV7-2 to TRBJ2-3; TRBD1 aligns across 10 bases. Germline V lookup: CDR1 SGHTA, CDR2 FQGNSA. The V gene end was trimmed by 1 base and the J gene end by 6 bases; junction bases not matched to a gene: 4. The length of the CDR3 is 15 residues. The CDR3 nucleotides are TGTGCCAGCAGCTTAGTGGGGACAGGGGTGGATACGCAGTATTTT. Translated, it gives CASSLVGTGVDTQYF. Drawing the rest from reference TRBV7-2 and TRBJ2-3, the complete variable domain is GAGVSQSPSNKVTEKGKDVELRCDPISGHTALYWYRQSLGQGLEFLIYFQGNSAPDKSGLPSDRFSAERTGGSVSTLTIQRTQQEDSAVYLCASSLVGTGVDTQYFGPGTRLTVL.

V and J are TRBV5-1 and TRBJ1-1, with D possibly being TRBD1 (5 bases). Germline lookup yields CDR1 SGHRS and CDR2 YFSETQ. The CDR3 is 15 amino acids. Trimming shortened V by 4 bases and J by 1 base, and 14 bases separated the two germline ends. CDR3 DNA: TGCGCCAGCAGCCCGACGGTCGGGGGGAACACTGAAGCTTTCTTT. This translates into CASSPTVGGNTEAFF.

The rearrangement uses TRBV18 and TRBJ2-5; TRBD2 aligns across 7 bases. Trimming took 6 bases from V and 10 from J; bases not matched to a gene: 17. CDR1 is KGHSH, CDR2 LQKENI, per germline. CDR3 size: 15 residues. CDR3 coding DNA: TGTGCCAGCTCGTCACTACTAGCGCGGTTTGGGGACCAGTACTTC. Its protein product is CASSSLLARFGDQYF.

V usage is TRBV2 and J usage is TRBJ1-1; 8 bases map to TRBD1. J gave up 7 bases and V 7 bases, and 8 bases lay outside the gene matches. The CDR3 length is 13 residues. CDR1 and CDR2 (germline): SNHLY, FYNNEI. CDR3 residues: CASNLDRGIEAFF. As DNA, the CDR3 is TGTGCCAGCAACTTAGACAGGGGTATTGAAGCTTTCTTT.

The V and J genes are TRBV6-5 and TRBJ2-1; TRBD1 or TRBD2 may be the D gene (6 bases each). CDR1 is MNHEY, CDR2 SVGAGI, per germline. CDR3 length: 17 residues. Trimming took off 4 bases at V and 0 bases at J, with 16 bases between the two ends. The CDR3 region is CASSLRGTFSSYNEQFF. The CDR3 DNA is TGTGCCAGCAGTTTAAGGGGGACTTTCAGCTCCTACAATGAGCAGTTCTTC.

CDR3 sequence (DNA): TGTGCCAGCAGTTACGCCCCCTCGGCCCACAATGAGCAGTTCTTC. Protein: CASSYAPSAHNEQFF. J is TRBJ2-5 and V is TRBV6-5; no clear D. The DNA end lines up better with TRBJ2-1; the J call may be wrong. The CDR3 sequence is 15 residues long. Germline CDR1 and CDR2: MNHEY and SVGAGI.

This chain links TRBV6-5 with TRBJ2-5, with D perhaps matching TRBD2 (5 bases). The end of the DNA fits TRBJ2-7 better, so the J call may be wrong. The CDR3 covers 16 residues. The germline V gene encodes CDR1 MNHEY and CDR2 SVGAGI. CDR3 nucleotides: TGTGCCAGCAGCCAAGCTAGCACGCGGAGAGTCTACGAGCAGTACTTC. Translation gives CASSQASTRRVYEQYF.

The chain is built from TRBV7-9 and TRBJ1-4, with D possibly being TRBD1 (5 bases). This CDR3 contains 18 residues. The V end was cut by 4 bases, the J end by 8 bases, with 26 bases between. Per germline, CDR1 SEHNR and CDR2 FQNEAQ (reference sequence). Written as DNA, the CDR3 is TGTGCCAGCAGCTCCCTCCCACCCCTCCGGGACGGGGGAGAAAAACTGTTTTTT. Protein product: CASSSLPPLRDGGEKLFF.

This clonotype was seen more than once but under ten times. The chain recombines TRBV9 with TRBJ2-5; 9 positions agree with TRBD2. Germline lookup yields CDR1 SGDLS and CDR2 YYNGEE. The junction had 5 bases not matched to a gene; V was cut back by 0 bases and J by 5 bases. This CDR3 region has 15 residues. CDR3 coding DNA: TGTGCCAGCAGCGTAGCCAGCGGGGGGAGTGAGACCCAGTACTTC. Encoded protein: CASSVASGGSETQYF.

The V and J genes are TRBV6-1 and TRBJ2-5; 9 nucleotides align to TRBD1. The J call may not be correct, given that the DNA end is closer to TRBJ2-7. The CDR3 contains 18 residues. Germline CDR1 and CDR2: MNHNS and SASEGT. CDR3 loop: CASRGGQGLESPSYEQYF. In DNA, the CDR3 is TGTGCCAGCAGGGGGGGACAGGGCTTGGAGTCCCCCTCGTACGAGCAGTACTTC.

The genes are TRBV25-1 and TRBJ1-1; tentatively, D is TRBD1 (5 bases). Between the trimmed V and J ends, which lost 9 bases and 4 bases, there was a span of 18 bases. The length of the CDR3 is 14 residues. Per the germline V gene, CDR1 is MGHDK and CDR2 is SYGVNS. For the CDR3, the DNA is TGTGCCAGTAGGGCCCCTCAGGGCGTCACTGAAGCTTTCTTT. As protein: CASRAPQGVTEAFF.